A selection of T cell receptor beta chains follows, all from one sample in a study of blood T cell repertoires in COVID-19. Clones were read by immunoSEQ multiplex PCR, and TCRdb kept only the in-frame ones, dropping some. The sample records about 200,000 clones, approximately 84% being singletons. The material sequenced was PBMCs or T cells enriched from blood (not recorded which). Receptor source: a middle-aged man who had recovered from COVID-19. Both conserved end residues are part of each CDR3. The order of the fields is CDR3 length, J gene, V gene, CDR3 protein.

>16|TRBJ1-2|TRBV24-1
CATSDTGQGENYGYTF
>14|TRBJ2-5|TRBV7-2
CASSLETGEETQYF
>15|TRBJ1-3|TRBV6-5
CASTPGTASGNTIYF
>13|TRBJ2-2|TRBV19
CASSKIPTGELFF
>16|TRBJ2-5|TRBV3-1/TRBV3-2
CASSQGRRGGQETQYF
>16|TRBJ2-3|TRBV7-3
CASSSGLAGVLDTQYF
>16|TRBJ2-7|TRBV28
CASSFRLAGTRAEQYF
>14|TRBJ1-5|TRBV5-1
CASSSGQSNQPQHF
>13|TRBJ2-3|TRBV10-3
CAIRILAWETQYF
>12|TRBJ1-2|TRBV7-3
CASSPGRHGYTF
>14|TRBJ2-7|TRBV27
CASSTRRSSYEQYF
>15|TRBJ2-3|TRBV9
CASSARLAITDTQYF
>14|TRBJ2-7|TRBV27
CASSPRDDSYEQYF
>13|TRBJ1-2|TRBV15
CATSGARFYGYTF
>13|TRBJ2-7|TRBV28
CASRQLTPPEQYF
>15|TRBJ1-1|TRBV7-9
CASRKAAGTNTEAFF
>15|TRBJ2-3|TRBV7-9
CASSSQGAGTDTQYF
>15|TRBJ1-2|TRBV13
CASSLGPQTNYGYTF
>13|TRBJ2-1|TRBV30
CAWSEILANEQFF
>15|TRBJ1-2|TRBV7-9
CASSLDGGGHYGYTF
>16|TRBJ2-1|TRBV19
CASSIGSSGLYNEQFF
>14|TRBJ2-7|TRBV27
CASSLLSRHYEQYF
>16|TRBJ2-1|TRBV28
CASSRLAGGHGNEQFF
>15|TRBJ1-5|TRBV2
CASLAGGHSNQPQHF
>16|TRBJ1-1|TRBV7-6
CASSLVTGALNTEAFF